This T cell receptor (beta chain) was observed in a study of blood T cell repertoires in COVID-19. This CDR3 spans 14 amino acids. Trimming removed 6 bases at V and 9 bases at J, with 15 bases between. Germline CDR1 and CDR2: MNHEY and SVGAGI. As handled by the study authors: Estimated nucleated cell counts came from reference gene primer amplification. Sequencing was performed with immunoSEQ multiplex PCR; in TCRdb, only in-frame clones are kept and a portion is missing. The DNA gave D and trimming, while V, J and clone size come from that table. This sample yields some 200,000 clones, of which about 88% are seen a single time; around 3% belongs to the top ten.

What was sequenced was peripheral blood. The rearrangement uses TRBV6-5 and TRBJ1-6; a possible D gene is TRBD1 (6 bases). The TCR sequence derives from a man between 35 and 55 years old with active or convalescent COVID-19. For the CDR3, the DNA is TGTGCCAGCAGACAACAGGGCCGGGGTTCACCCCTCCACTTT. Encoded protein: CASRQQGRGSPLHF.